Following are 11 T cell receptor beta chains from one sample sequenced in a study of molecular identifiers for immune sequencing clone quantification. One entry per CDR3 protein results from TCRdb running MiXCR on the PCR reads. The profile shows fewer than 350,000 distinct CDR3 sequences, roughly 23% of them singletons. The sample was naive CD8+ T cells from blood, with Jurkat cell RNA spiked in. The subset was: FACS-sorted CD8+CD4-CCR7+CD45RA+ naive T cells. Receptor source: a human donor in good health. Some libraries in this study had Jurkat cell RNA spiked in.

As to this clonotype: At one boundary the junction diverges from the germline segment, which might be a read error. The chain carries TRBV9 and TRBJ2-2, with a weak D call TRBD2 (5 bases). The CDR3 extends over 14 amino acids. Germline-derived CDR1 and CDR2 are SGDLS and YYNGEE. Here the CDR3 reads CASSAVGFTGELLF. In DNA form, the CDR3 reads TGTGCCAGCAGCGCAGTGGGCTTCACCGGGGAGCTGTTGTTT.

This clonotype was counted between two and nine times. This rearrangement joins TRBV5-4 to TRBJ2-5; D gene unclear. This CDR3 has 14 amino acids. Trimming shortened V by 1 base and J by 5 bases, and 12 bases separated the two germline ends. Germline V gives CDR1 SGHNT, CDR2 YYREEE (reference sequence). The CDR3 DNA is TGTGCCAGCAGCTTGTCATTCGATGTGGAGACCCAGTACTTC. Its protein is CASSLSFDVETQYF.

This clonotype was counted many times. The chain joins TRBV19 to TRBJ2-1; D gene uncertain. V lost 5 bases to trimming and J lost 7 bases, with 9 bases between them. The CDR3 contains 12 residues. Germline-derived CDR1 and CDR2 are LNHDA and SQIVND (reference sequence). CDR3 nucleotides: TGTGCCAGTAGTCCAGCACGGAATGAGCAGTTCTTC. Its protein is CASSPARNEQFF. The entire variable domain, with the rest obtained from reference TRBV19 and TRBJ2-1, is as follows: DGGITQSPKYLFRKEGQNVTLSCEQNLNHDAMYWYRQDPGQGLRLIYYSQIVNDFQKGDIAEGYSVSREKKESFPLTVTSAQKNPTAFYLCASSPARNEQFFGPGTRLTVL.

The rearrangement uses TRBV20-1 and TRBJ2-7, with D perhaps TRBD1 (6 bases). This CDR3 spans 13 amino acids. Trimming took 6 bases from V and 3 from J, leaving 15 bases between them. Germline assignment: CDR1 DFQATT and CDR2 SNEGSKA (reference sequence). The CDR3 nucleotides read TGCAGTGCCCCAGGGGAGCTGGACTACGAGCAGTACTTC. Translation gives CSAPGELDYEQYF.

As to this clonotype: A much larger clonotype is one base distant, so this may be a read error. This chain uses TRBV6-6 with TRBJ1-1; D gene unclear. CDR3 length: 11 amino acids. Germline V lookup: CDR1 MNHNY, CDR2 SVGAGI (reference sequence). CDR3 residues: CASGYGPEAFF. DNA for the CDR3: TGTGCCAGCGGTTACGGTCCTGAAGCTTTCTTT.

The gene calls are TRBV7-9 and TRBJ2-3, with unresolved D. Trimming cost V 0 bases and J 0 bases, with 7 bases left between them. The CDR3 is 15 amino acids. The germline CDR1 and CDR2 sequences are SEHNR and FQNEAQ (reference sequence). The CDR3 is CASSLAYESTDTQYF. The CDR3 DNA sequence: TGTGCCAGCAGCTTAGCGTACGAAAGCACAGATACGCAGTATTTT.

V usage is TRBV4-1 and J usage is TRBJ2-1, with 10 bases matching TRBD2. There are 14 residues in the CDR3. The germline CDR1 and CDR2 sequences are MGHRA and YSYEKL. V gave up 4 bases and J gave up 8 bases; unmatched junction bases: 5. This chain's CDR3 is CASSRAGGPDEQFF. CDR3 nucleotides: TGCGCCAGCAGCCGAGCGGGGGGGCCAGATGAGCAGTTCTTC.

This clonotype was seen many times. The chain recombines TRBV6-6 with TRBJ2-7; 10 bases map to TRBD1. Germline V CDR1 and CDR2: MNHNY, SVGAGI (reference sequence). Trimming took 0 bases from V and 3 from J; bases not matched to a gene: 5. The CDR3 covers 16 residues. CDR3 bases: TGTGCCAGCAGTTACTCGACGGACAGGGGGGACTACGAGCAGTACTTC. Translation gives CASSYSTDRGDYEQYF.

This chain connects TRBV6-5 to TRBJ2-7, with D perhaps TRBD1 (5 bases). CDR3 size: 14 residues. Germline CDR1 MNHEY, CDR2 SVGAGI. Between the trimmed V and J ends, which lost 10 bases and 2 bases, there was a span of 18 bases. The chain's CDR3 is CATGLAGITYEQYF. CDR3 nucleotides: TGTGCCACAGGGCTGGCAGGGATCACCTACGAGCAGTACTTC.

This chain joins TRBV23-1 and TRBJ2-2; the match to TRBD2 covers 9 bases. TRBV23-1 is identified as an open reading frame with a role that is uncertain. The CDR3 sequence is 19 residues long. The V segment lost 0 bases and the J segment 5 bases; nucleotides outside the gene matches: 13. CDR3 region: CASSQSSSAGGRCTGELFF. CDR3 nucleotides: TGCGCCAGCAGTCAATCATCCTCGGCGGGGGGGCGGTGTACCGGGGAGCTGTTTTTT.

A remark on this clonotype: A much larger clone lies a single base off, so this may be a read error. This chain links TRBV7-8 with TRBJ2-1, with a tentative D call TRBD2 (6 bases). CDR1 SGHVS and CDR2 FQNEAQ come from the germline V gene. The length of the CDR3 is 15 residues. The CDR3 loop is CASSLGLISYNGQFF. DNA of the CDR3: TGTGCCAGCAGCTTGGGACTGATCTCCTACAATGGGCAGTTCTTC.